A single sample is the source of the 8 T cell receptor beta chains below, sequenced in a study of cytomegalovirus exposure and HLA in healthy donors. PCR involved 60 Vbeta and 13 Jbeta primers. Clones were sequenced by immunoSEQ multiplex PCR, and TCRdb holds only the in-frame ones, with some missing. Here the sample spans about 130,000 clones, roughly 73% being singletons. The source material was PBMCs. The source is a male donor in good health and CMV-seronegative.

This rearrangement joins TRBV23-1 to TRBJ1-5; D is ambiguous. TRBV23-1 is identified as an open reading frame with a role that is uncertain. The CDR3 is 17 amino acids. The V end was cut by 2 bases, the J end by 5 bases, with 19 bases between. The CDR3: CASSQVWPPVFHQPQHF. CDR3 sequence (DNA): TGCGCCAGCAGTCAAGTTTGGCCACCTGTATTCCATCAGCCCCAGCATTTT.

This clone was observed a few times. The chain joins TRBV5-4 to TRBJ2-2, with D unresolved. V lost 1 base and J 2 bases, leaving 6 bases between the germline ends. The CDR3 totals 14 residues. Germline V gives CDR1 SGHNT, CDR2 YYREEE (reference sequence). CDR3 in amino acids: CASSLQLNTGELFF. The CDR3, as DNA: TGTGCCAGCAGCTTGCAACTCAACACCGGGGAGCTGTTTTTT.

This sequence joins TRBV13 and TRBJ2-3; 7 nucleotides match TRBD2. J gave up 3 bases and V 5 bases, and 8 bases lay outside the gene matches. The CDR3 loop spans 15 amino acids. Germline V gives CDR1 PRHDT, CDR2 FYEKMQ (reference sequence). The CDR3 DNA reads TGTGCCAGCAGCCACAGCGAAGCGGGGACAGATACGCAGTATTTT. Protein: CASSHSEAGTDTQYF.

The chain uses TRBV6-6 and TRBJ1-2; D unresolved. Germline V gene sequence: CDR1 MNHNY, CDR2 SVGAGI (reference sequence). CDR3 length: 15 amino acids. V was cut by 7 bases and J by 3 bases, with 18 bases left in between. CDR3 amino acids: CASTLGSSVYYGYTF. The CDR3 nucleotides read TGTGCCAGCACCCTAGGGAGTAGTGTTTACTATGGCTACACCTTC.

DNA for the CDR3: TGTGCCAGCCTAGCGGGGGGGAACACCGGGGAGCTGTTTTTT. It is translated as CASLAGGNTGELFF. This chain joins TRBV6-6 and TRBJ2-2; TRBD2 matches 11 bases. Germline CDR1 is MNHNY and CDR2 is SVGAGI (reference sequence). The CDR3 is 14 amino acids. Unmatched junction bases numbered 0, after V lost 8 bases and J lost 1 base.

The rearrangement uses TRBV6-6 and TRBJ1-1; 9 nucleotides line up with TRBD1. This CDR3 has 15 residues. Germline-derived CDR1 and CDR2 are MNHNY and SVGAGI (reference sequence). V gave up 5 bases and J gave up 6 bases; unmatched junction bases: 10. Here the CDR3 reads CASSLRDREPPEAFF. The CDR3 DNA is TGTGCCAGCAGTCTCCGGGACAGGGAGCCCCCTGAAGCTTTCTTT.

The V gene is TRBV5-6, the J gene TRBJ1-2; unclear D gene. This CDR3 is built from 15 residues. V gave up 2 bases and J gave up 5 bases, with 16 bases separating them. CDR1 and CDR2 (germline): SGHDT, YYEEEE. DNA for the CDR3: TGTGCCAGCAGCTTCCGAGCCTATACTTCTTATGGCTACACCTTC. Protein sequence: CASSFRAYTSYGYTF.

This clone came up once. The V call is TRBV16, the J call TRBJ1-2, with D possibly matching TRBD1 (5 bases). Between the trimmed V and J ends, which lost 0 bases and 4 bases, there was a span of 12 bases. This CDR3 has 15 amino acids. CDR1 and CDR2 from the germline V gene are KGHSY and FQNENV. CDR3: CASSQSEGLSYGYTF. CDR3 sequence (DNA): TGTGCCAGCAGCCAATCGGAGGGGCTTTCCTATGGCTACACCTTC.